This T cell receptor (beta chain) was found in a study of identifying expanded T cells in peripheral blood. Healthy donors had no documented immune events, such as infections, while sampled. Points on this clone: Its cognate antigen is unknown.

Clones were read by immunoSEQ multiplex PCR, and TCRdb kept only the in-frame ones, dropping some. The sample contains under 90,000 clones, over 75% of which appear only once. Trimming shortened V by 1 base and J by 0 bases, and 10 bases separated the two germline ends. The CDR3 runs 15 residues. Germline loops: CDR1 KGHSH, CDR2 LQKENI. Study results and limitations: Two-week clone count variance significantly increased as total template count grew. Technical replicates showed roughly 1.2 changed clones; approximately two weeks about 16; four weeks 19.

The clonotype was recovered from a person aged 18 to 75 in good health. The chain joins TRBV18 to TRBJ2-7, with D perhaps matching TRBD1 (6 bases). Sequenced sample: blood. In DNA form, the CDR3 reads TGTGCCAGCTCACCACAGGACAGACCCTCCTACGAGCAGTACTTC. This translates into CASSPQDRPSYEQYF.